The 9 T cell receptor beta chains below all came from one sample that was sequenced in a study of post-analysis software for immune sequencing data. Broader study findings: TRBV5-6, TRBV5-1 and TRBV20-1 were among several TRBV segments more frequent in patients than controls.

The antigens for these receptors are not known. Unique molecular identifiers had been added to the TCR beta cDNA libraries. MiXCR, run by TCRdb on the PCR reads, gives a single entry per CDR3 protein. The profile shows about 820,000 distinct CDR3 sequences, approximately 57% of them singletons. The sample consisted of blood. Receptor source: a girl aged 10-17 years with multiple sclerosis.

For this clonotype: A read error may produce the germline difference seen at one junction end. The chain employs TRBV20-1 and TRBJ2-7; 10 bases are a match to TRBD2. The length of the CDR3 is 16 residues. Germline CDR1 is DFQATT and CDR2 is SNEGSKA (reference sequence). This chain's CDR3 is CSVRMLAGVMPYEQYF. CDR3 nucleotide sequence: TGCAGTGTTAGAATGCTAGCGGGAGTGATGCCCTACGAGCAGTACTTC.

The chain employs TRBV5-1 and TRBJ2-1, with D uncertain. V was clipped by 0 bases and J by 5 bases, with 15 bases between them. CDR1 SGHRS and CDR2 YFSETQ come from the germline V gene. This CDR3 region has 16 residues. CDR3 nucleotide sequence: TGCGCCAGCAGCTTGGACGCCCTTAAGGGCCACAATGAGCAGTTCTTC. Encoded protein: CASSLDALKGHNEQFF.

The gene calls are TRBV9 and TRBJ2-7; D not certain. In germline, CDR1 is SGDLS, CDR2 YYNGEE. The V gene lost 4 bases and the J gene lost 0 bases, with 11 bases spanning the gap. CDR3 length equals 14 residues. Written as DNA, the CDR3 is TGTGCCAGCAGCCCCCGCGCCTCCTCCTACGAGCAGTACTTC. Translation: CASSPRASSYEQYF. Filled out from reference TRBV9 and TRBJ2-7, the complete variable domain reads DSGVTQTPKHLITATGQRVTLRCSPRSGDLSVYWYQQSLDQGLQFLIQYYNGEERAKGNILERFSAQQFPDLHSELNLSSLELGDSALYFCASSPRASSYEQYFGPGTRLTVT.

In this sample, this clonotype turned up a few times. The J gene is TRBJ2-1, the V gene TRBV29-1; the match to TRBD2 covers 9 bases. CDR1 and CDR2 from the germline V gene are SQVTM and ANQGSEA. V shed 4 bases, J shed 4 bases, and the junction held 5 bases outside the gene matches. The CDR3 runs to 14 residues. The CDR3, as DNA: TGCAGCGTTGGTGTAGCGGGAGTGTACAATGAGCAGTTCTTC. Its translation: CSVGVAGVYNEQFF.

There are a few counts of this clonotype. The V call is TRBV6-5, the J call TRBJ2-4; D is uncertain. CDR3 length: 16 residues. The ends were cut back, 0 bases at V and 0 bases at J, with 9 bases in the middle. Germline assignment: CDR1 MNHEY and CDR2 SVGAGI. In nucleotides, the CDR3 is TGTGCCAGCAGTTACTCCGTACATCTAGCCAAAAACATTCAGTACTTC. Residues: CASSYSVHLAKNIQYF.

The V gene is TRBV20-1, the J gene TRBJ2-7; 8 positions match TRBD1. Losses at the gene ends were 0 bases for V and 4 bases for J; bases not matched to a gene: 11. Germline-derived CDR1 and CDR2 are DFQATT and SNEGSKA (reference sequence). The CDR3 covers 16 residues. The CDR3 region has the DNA TGCAGTGCTAGAGATCGTAGGTCAGGGGGCCTGTACGAGCAGTACTTC. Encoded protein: CSARDRRSGGLYEQYF.

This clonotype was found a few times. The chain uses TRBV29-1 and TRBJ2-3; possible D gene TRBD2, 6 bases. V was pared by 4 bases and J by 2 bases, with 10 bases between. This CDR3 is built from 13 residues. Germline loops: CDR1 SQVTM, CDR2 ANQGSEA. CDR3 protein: CSVAGLNTDTQYF. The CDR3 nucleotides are TGCAGCGTTGCGGGACTCAACACAGATACGCAGTATTTT.

The CDR3 region is CSASVRGYQETQYF. In DNA, the CDR3 is TGCAGTGCTAGCGTCCGGGGGTACCAAGAGACCCAGTACTTC. This chain links TRBV20-1 with TRBJ2-5, with D maybe TRBD2 (6 bases). With 3 bases removed from V and 0 bases from J, the gap between germline ends came to 11 bases. Germline V lookup: CDR1 DFQATT, CDR2 SNEGSKA (reference sequence). The CDR3 loop spans 14 amino acids.

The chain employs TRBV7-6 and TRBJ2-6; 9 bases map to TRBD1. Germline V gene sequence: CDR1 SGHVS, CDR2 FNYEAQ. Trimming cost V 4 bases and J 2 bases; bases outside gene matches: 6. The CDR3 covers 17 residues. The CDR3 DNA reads TGTGCCAGCAGCTCCAGACAGGGGGGGACTGGGGCCAACGTCCTGACTTTC. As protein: CASSSRQGGTGANVLTF.